This TCR beta chain was sequenced for a study of radiation and T cells in renal cell carcinoma (dated by TCRdb to 2020 to 2021). Some background on the complete study: Samples came from a clinical trial, in which primary renal cell carcinomas received 15 Gy stereotactic body radiation therapy followed by nephrectomy 4 weeks later. In total, approximately 53 samples, comprising roughly 25 tumors and about 27 peripheral blood samples, were subjected to TCR beta sequencing. Across all 53 samples, roughly 3,700,000 unique CDR3 nucleotide sequences encoding 2,658,974 unique CDR3 amino acid sequences were identified.

On the study overall, not on this receptor specifically: An increase in top tumor clonotypes in blood was observed from baseline to 2 weeks post-radiation, followed by contraction by 4 weeks, which was taken to suggest transient expansion of tumor-resident clones. Because the trial had a single-armed design, the trial could not examine how radiation dose or scheduling affected the TCR repertoire. Because pretreatment tumor biopsies were not available, the baseline intratumoral presence of clonotypes could not be determined. Tracking of blood repertoire dynamics stopped at about 4 weeks after treatment, with no follow-up past that point.

Comment on this clone: Its antigen target is currently unknown. No base qualities exist here, and no much larger clone lies one base off it.

Reading the label with the study, this specimen's time point is: blood 2 weeks post-SBRT. According to the study, the label for this sample's treatment or condition signals: 15 Gy SBRT to primary tumor, nephrectomy 4 weeks later. Serial peripheral blood from radiation-treated patients was sampled at baseline, 2 weeks and 4 weeks after SBRT to track tumor-enriched clonotypes. Every patient's renal cell carcinoma showed clear cell pathology. Genomic DNA for TCR sequencing was prepared using the QIAamp DNA Blood Mini Kit (Qiagen). Samples were included in the analyses only if all quality control checks were passed. TCR beta libraries were generated from genomic DNA with the immunoSEQ kit, following the manufacturer's recommendations. To prepare the libraries, a first multiplex PCR with proprietary primers was run, followed by a second PCR that added unique barcodes, and a bead cleanup was done after each round. A positive control reaction and a negative control reaction, both provided in the kit, were run with every batch of samples. The final libraries underwent checking on an Agilent 4200 TapeStation D1000 ScreenTape, volumetric pooling, and quantification by qPCR. Sequencing was performed on an Illumina NextSeq500 using a MidOutput 150-cycle cartridge, with 156 Read1 cycles, 15 Index1 cycles, and the kit custom primers. The pooled library was loaded at 1.0 pM, and around 20% PhiX control was spiked in. As for the authors' bioinformatics: The vendor-processed data were analyzed in R, and a clonotype was defined as all T cells that share the same CDR3 nucleotide sequence. In the clone abundance analyses, frequencies in each sample were normalized to that sample's 10,000 most abundant clones. Public T cell clones, which averaged fewer than five per sample, were excluded before analysis. A difference in abundance of at least 32-fold between compartments was used to define tumor-enriched and baseline blood-enriched clonotypes. A beta-binomial differential abundance model was used to identify clonotypes that expanded or contracted between blood time points. The Baroni-Urbani and Buser coefficient was used to measure tumor-blood repertoire similarity, and groups were compared with two-tailed Wilcoxon tests in R. TCRdb retrieved this table from immuneACCESS and kept in-frame rearrangements only. Not all clones are present; in checked studies, unresolved V genes account for under half, and no reason is known for the remainder. The D gene and trimming were derived from the DNA, and the V and J assignments and clone size from that table. The sample yields some 130,000 clones; roughly 91% were counted once. The top ten clonotypes cover about 5% of the sample.

CDR1 and CDR2 (SNHLY, FYNNEI) derive from the germline V gene. The CDR3 runs 15 amino acids, cysteine and phenylalanine included. Of all the DNA, just the CDR3 is kept, 45 bases in frame from base 1. V lost 6 bases and J lost 3 bases, and the count of bases not matched to a germline gene is 9. The specimen comprised blood, sampled from a patient whose treatment included radiotherapy and nephrectomy. The TCR originated in a woman in her sixties or seventies with renal cell carcinoma. The chain uses TRBV2 and TRBJ2-7; 9 bases in the junction line up with TRBD1. The CDR3 is CASSGQGLGIYEQYF. The DNA sequence is given as TGTGCCAGCAGCGGACAGGGGTTAGGGATCTACGAGCAGTACTTC.